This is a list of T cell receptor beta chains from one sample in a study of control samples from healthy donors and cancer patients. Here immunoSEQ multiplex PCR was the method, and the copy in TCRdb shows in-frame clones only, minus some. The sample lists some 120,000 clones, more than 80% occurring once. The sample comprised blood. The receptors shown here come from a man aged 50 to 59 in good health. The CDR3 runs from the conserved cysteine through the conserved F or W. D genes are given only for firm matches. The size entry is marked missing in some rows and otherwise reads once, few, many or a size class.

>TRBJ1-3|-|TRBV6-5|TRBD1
CASSRTGSGNTIYF
TGTGCCAGCAGCAGGACAGGGTCTGGAAACACCATATATTTT
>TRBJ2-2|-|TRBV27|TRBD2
CASRSTGTRRKKARNTGELFF
TGTGCCAGCAGGAGTACCGGGACTAGACGGAAGAAGGCTCGCAACACCGGGGAGCTGTTTTTT
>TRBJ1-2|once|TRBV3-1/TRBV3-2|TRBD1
CASSPRDRLFYGYTF
TGTGCCAGCAGCCCAAGGGACAGGCTTTTCTATGGCTACACCTTC
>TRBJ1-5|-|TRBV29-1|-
CSVVTGDNQPQHF
TGCAGCGTTGTTACGGGGGACAATCAGCCCCAGCATTTT
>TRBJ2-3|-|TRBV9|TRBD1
CASSDSGQGGTDTQYF
TGTGCCAGCAGCGATAGCGGACAGGGAGGCACAGATACGCAGTATTTT
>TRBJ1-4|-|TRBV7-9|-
CASSAQGRGATNEKLFF
TGTGCCAGCAGCGCACAGGGAAGGGGAGCAACTAATGAAAAACTGTTTTTT
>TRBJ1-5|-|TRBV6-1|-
CASDQGNQPQHF
TGTGCCAGCGATCAGGGCAATCAGCCCCAGCATTTT
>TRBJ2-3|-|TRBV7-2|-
CASGFTGRGDTQYF
TGTGCCAGCGGTTTTACAGGGCGGGGAGATACGCAGTATTTT
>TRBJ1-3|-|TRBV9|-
CASSVGGGGNTIYF
TGTGCCAGCAGCGTAGGAGGGGGTGGAAACACCATATATTTT
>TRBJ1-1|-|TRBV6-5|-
CASSPMGVNTEAFF
TGTGCCAGCAGTCCTATGGGGGTGAACACTGAAGCTTTCTTT
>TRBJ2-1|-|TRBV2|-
CASSEWSGRTYNEQFF
TGTGCCAGCAGTGAATGGTCAGGGCGGACCTACAATGAGCAGTTCTTC
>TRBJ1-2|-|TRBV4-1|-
CASSQTPGQGRGYTF
TGCGCCAGCAGCCAGACCCCGGGGCAGGGGCGAGGCTACACCTTC
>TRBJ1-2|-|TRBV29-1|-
CSVEEGQGGGYTF
TGCAGCGTTGAAGAGGGGCAGGGTGGTGGCTACACCTTC
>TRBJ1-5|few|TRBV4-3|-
CASSQDRRQPQHF
TGCGCCAGCAGCCAAGATAGGCGACAGCCCCAGCATTTT
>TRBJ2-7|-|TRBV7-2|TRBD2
CASSLAGGDYEQYF
TGTGCCAGCAGCTTAGCGGGGGGGGATTACGAGCAGTACTTC
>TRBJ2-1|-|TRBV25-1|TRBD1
CASSLPGQGTNEQFF
TGTGCCAGCAGCCTACCGGGACAGGGAACTAATGAGCAGTTCTTC
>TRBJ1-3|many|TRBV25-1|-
CASSPRIDSGNTIYF
TGTGCCAGCAGTCCAAGAATCGACTCTGGAAACACCATATATTTT
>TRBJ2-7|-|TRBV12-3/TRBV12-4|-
CASSLEREGEQYF
TGTGCCAGCAGTTTAGAGAGGGAAGGCGAGCAGTACTTC
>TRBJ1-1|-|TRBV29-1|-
CSVVGTEAFF
TGCAGCGTTGTGGGCACTGAAGCTTTCTTT
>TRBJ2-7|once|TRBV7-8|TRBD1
CASSLGTGHHF
TGTGCCAGCAGCTTAGGGACAGGCCACCACTTC
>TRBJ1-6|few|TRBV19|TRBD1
CASKGGQGNSPLHF
TGTGCCAGTAAGGGGGGACAGGGGAATTCACCCCTCCACTTT
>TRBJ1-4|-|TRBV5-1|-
CASSEGIGEKLFF
TGCGCCAGCAGCGAGGGAATTGGTGAAAAACTGTTTTTT
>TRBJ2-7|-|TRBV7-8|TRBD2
CASSLAPSGGAYEQYF
TGTGCCAGCAGCTTAGCACCTAGCGGGGGGGCCTACGAGCAGTACTTC
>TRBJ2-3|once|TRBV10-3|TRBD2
CAITGGILPDTQYF
TGTGCCATCACGGGAGGAATCCTTCCAGATACGCAGTATTTT
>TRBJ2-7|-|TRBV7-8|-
CASSAREATYEQYF
TGTGCCAGCAGCGCCAGGGAAGCAACCTACGAGCAGTACTTC
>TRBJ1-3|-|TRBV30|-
CAWSVSGATGPGNTIYF
TGTGCCTGGAGTGTATCTGGGGCGACAGGCCCTGGAAACACCATATATTTT
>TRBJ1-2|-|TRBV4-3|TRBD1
CASSQDEGQGAAGYTF
TGCGCCAGCAGCCAAGATGAGGGACAGGGGGCAGCTGGCTACACCTTC
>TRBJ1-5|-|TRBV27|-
CASSYTSNQPQHF
TGTGCCAGCAGTTACACGAGCAATCAGCCTCAGCATTTT